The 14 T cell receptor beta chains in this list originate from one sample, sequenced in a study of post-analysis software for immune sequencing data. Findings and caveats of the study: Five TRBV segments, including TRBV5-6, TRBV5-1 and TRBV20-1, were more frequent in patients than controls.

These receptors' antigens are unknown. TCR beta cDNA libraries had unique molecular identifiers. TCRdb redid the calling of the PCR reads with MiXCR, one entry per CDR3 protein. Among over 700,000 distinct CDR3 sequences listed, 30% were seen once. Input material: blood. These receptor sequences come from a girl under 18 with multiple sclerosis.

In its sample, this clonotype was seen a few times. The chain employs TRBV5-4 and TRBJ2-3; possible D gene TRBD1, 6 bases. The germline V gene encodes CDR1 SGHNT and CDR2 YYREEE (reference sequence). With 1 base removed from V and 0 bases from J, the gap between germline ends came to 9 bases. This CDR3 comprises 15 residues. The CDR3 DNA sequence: TGTGCCAGCAGCTTGCCCGGACAGAGCACAGATACGCAGTATTTT. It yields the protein CASSLPGQSTDTQYF.

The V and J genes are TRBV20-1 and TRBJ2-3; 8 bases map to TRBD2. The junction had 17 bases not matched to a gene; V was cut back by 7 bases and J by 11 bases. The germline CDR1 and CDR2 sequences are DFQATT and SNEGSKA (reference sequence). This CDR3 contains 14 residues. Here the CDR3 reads CSGAGDPVVGGQYF. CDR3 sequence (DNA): TGCAGTGGAGCGGGAGATCCCGTGGTTGGGGGGCAGTATTTT.

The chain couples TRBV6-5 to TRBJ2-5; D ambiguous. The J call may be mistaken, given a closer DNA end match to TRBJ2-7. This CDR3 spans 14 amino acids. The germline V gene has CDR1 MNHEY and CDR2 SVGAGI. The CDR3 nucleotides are TGTGCCAGCAGTTACGTCTGGAAAGATTACGAGCAGTACTTC. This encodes CASSYVWKDYEQYF.

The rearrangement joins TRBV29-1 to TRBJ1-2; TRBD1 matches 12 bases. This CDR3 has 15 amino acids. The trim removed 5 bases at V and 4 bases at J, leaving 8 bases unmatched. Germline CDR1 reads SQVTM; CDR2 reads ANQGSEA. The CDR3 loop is CSVRTGTGGVYGYTF. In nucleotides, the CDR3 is TGCAGCGTTCGAACCGGGACAGGGGGCGTCTATGGCTACACCTTC.

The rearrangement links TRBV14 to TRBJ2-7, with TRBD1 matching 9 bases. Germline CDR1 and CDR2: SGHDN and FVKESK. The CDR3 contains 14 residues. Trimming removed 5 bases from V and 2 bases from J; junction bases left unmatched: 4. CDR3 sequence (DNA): TGTGCCAGCAGCATGGGACAGGGCCCCTACGAGCAGTACTTC. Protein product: CASSMGQGPYEQYF.

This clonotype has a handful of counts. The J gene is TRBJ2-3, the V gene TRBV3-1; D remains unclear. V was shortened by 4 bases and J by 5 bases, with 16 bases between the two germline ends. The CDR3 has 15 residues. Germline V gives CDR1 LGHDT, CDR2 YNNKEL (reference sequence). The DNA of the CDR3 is TGTGCCAGCAGCCCCACGTTCCAGCCGGGAGATACGCAGTATTTT. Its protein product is CASSPTFQPGDTQYF.

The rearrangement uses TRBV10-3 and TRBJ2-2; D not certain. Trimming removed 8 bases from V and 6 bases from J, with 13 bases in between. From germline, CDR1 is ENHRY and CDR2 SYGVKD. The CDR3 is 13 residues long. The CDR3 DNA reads TGTGCCATCGAGAGGCCCGGCGCCGGGGAGCTGTTTTTT. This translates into CAIERPGAGELFF.

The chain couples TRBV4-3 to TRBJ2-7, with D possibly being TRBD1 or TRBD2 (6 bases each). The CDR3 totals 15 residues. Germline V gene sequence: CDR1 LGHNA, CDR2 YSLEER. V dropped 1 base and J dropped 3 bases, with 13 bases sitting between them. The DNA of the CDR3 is TGCGCCAGCAGCCAAGTGGTGGCGGGACACTACGAGCAGTACTTC. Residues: CASSQVVAGHYEQYF.

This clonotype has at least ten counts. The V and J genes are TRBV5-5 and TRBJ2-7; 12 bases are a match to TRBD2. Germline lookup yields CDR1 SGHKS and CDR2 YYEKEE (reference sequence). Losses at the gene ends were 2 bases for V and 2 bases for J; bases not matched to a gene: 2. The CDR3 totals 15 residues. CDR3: CASSLGLAGTYEQYF. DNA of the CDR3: TGTGCCAGCAGCTTAGGACTAGCGGGAACCTACGAGCAGTACTTC. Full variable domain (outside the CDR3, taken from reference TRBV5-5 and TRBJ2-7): DAGVTQSPTHLIKTRGQQVTLRCSPISGHKSVSWYQQVLGQGPQFIFQYYEKEERGRGNFPDRFSARQFPNYSSELNVNALLLGDSALYLCASSLGLAGTYEQYFGPGTRLTVT.

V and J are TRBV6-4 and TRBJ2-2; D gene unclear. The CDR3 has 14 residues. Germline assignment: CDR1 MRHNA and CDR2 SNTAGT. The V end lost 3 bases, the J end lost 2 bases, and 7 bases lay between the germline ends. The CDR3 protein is CASSDTSNTGELFF. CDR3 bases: TGTGCCAGCAGTGATACCAGTAACACCGGGGAGCTGTTTTTT.

The CDR3 region has the DNA TGTGCCAGCAGTCCTGGACGGAAAGCTTTCTTT. It is translated as CASSPGRKAFF. The gene calls are TRBV6-5 and TRBJ1-1; D is unclear. The CDR3 spans 11 residues. V was pared by 5 bases and J by 9 bases, with 10 bases between. The germline gives CDR1 MNHEY, CDR2 SVGAGI.

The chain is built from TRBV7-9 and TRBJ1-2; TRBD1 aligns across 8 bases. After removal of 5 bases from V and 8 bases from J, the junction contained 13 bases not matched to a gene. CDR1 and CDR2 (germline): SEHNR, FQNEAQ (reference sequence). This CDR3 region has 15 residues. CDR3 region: CASSPKVGQGGGYTF. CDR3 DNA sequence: TGTGCCAGCAGCCCAAAAGTTGGACAGGGTGGCGGCTACACCTTC.

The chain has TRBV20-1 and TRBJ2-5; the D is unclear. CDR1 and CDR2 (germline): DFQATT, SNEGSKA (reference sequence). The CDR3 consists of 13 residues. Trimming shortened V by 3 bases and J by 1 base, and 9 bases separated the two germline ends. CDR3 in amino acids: CSARELAQETQYF. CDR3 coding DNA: TGCAGTGCTAGGGAGTTGGCCCAAGAGACCCAGTACTTC.

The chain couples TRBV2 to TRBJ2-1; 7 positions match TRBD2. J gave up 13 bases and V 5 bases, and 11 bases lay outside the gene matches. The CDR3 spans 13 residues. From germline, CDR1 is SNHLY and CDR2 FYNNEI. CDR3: CASSRRTSFPQFF. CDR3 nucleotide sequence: TGTGCCAGCAGTCGGAGGACTAGTTTCCCTCAGTTCTTC.